This T cell receptor beta chain was found in a study of beta chain features in type 1 diabetes. Points on this clone: Its antigen is currently unknown.

Germline lookup yields CDR1 GTSNPN and CDR2 SVGIG (reference sequence). The V gene end was trimmed by 2 bases and the J gene end by 3 bases; junction bases not matched to a gene: 3. The CDR3 totals 13 residues. Study observations and caveats: Shorter templates may be favored by PCR, equally so in patients and controls. Cells with high TCR expression could be over-represented when cDNA is sequenced. The similarity of naive, central memory and Treg TCRB repertoires appeared greater among patients than among healthy donors. Within each of all four CD4+ subsets, Type 1 diabetes patients had TCRB CDR3s that were moderately but significantly shorter.

Markers CD45RO/CCR7/CD25/CD127/CD95/CD27 served to sort CD4+ naive, central memory, regulatory and stem cell-like memory cells. Since all of the isolated RNA was reverse transcribed, expressed TCRB transcripts were what got sequenced. Data came from immunoSEQ multiplex PCR; TCRdb stores just in-frame clones and leaves some out. The data contain about 68,000 clones, around 49% of them seen just once; the ten biggest clones take up about 0.74%. V usage is TRBV30 and J usage is TRBJ1-1; 7 nucleotides line up with TRBD1. This receptor was identified in a man in his thirties or forties with type 1 diabetes. The sample comprised central memory CD4+ T cells from blood. CDR3 in DNA: TGTGCCTGGAGTCCTCAGGGGGACACTGAAGCTTTCTTT. This encodes CAWSPQGDTEAFF. The entire variable domain, with the rest obtained from reference TRBV30 and TRBJ1-1, is as follows: SQTIHQWPATLVQPVGSPLSLECTVEGTSNPNLYWYRQAAGRGLQLLFYSVGIGQISSEVPQNLSASRPQDRQFILSSKKLLLSDSGFYLCAWSPQGDTEAFFGQGTRLTVV.